Presented here are 24 T cell receptor beta chains from one specimen sequenced in a study of patients and donors after allogeneic stem cell transplantation. Each CDR3 protein gets one entry after TCRdb re-called the RT-PCR reads with MiXCR. The sample yields approximately 210,000 distinct CDR3 sequences, less than 45% seen once. The sequenced sample consisted of blood, either unsorted or a sorted T cell fraction (not recorded which). The receptors stem from a human donor who was either an allogeneic HSCT recipient or a stem cell or donor lymphocyte infusion donor (not recorded which). It is not recorded whose cells these are; they may come from a transplant donor.

The rearrangement uses TRBV6-5 and TRBJ1-1; 9 bases agree with TRBD1. After removal of 6 bases from V and 1 base from J, the junction contained 9 bases not matched to a gene. CDR3 length equals 16 residues. Looked up from germline, CDR1 is MNHEY and CDR2 is SVGAGI. As DNA, the CDR3 is TGTGCCAGCAGCGGCAGGACAGGGGCCACGAACACTGAAGCTTTCTTT. Residues: CASSGRTGATNTEAFF.

This chain links TRBV4-3 with TRBJ1-1, with TRBD1 identical over 7 bases. Germline V gene lookup returns CDR1 LGHNA and CDR2 YSLEER. The ends lost 4 bases at V and 5 bases at J; junction bases unmatched: 10. The CDR3 runs 15 residues. The CDR3 nucleotides are TGCGCCAGCAGCCTCAATCGGGCAGGGGGGACTGAAGCTTTCTTT. Translation gives CASSLNRAGGTEAFF.

This clonotype occurred a few times. This sequence joins TRBV10-3 and TRBJ1-5; weak D call: TRBD1 (5 bases). The CDR3 loop spans 13 amino acids. V lost 10 bases and J lost 5, with 15 bases in between. Per the germline V gene, CDR1 is ENHRY and CDR2 is SYGVKD. The CDR3, as DNA: TGTGCCACCGCGGGACTTCAGGATCAGCCCCAGCATTTT. Its translation: CATAGLQDQPQHF.

This chain links TRBV7-9 with TRBJ2-1; 7 bases are a match to TRBD2. The CDR3 covers 17 residues. Germline V gives CDR1 SEHNR, CDR2 FQNEAQ (reference sequence). V lost 6 bases, J lost 2 bases, and 13 bases stayed unmatched. CDR3 DNA: TGTGCCAGCAGTAACCGGACTAGAAAGGGCCCCTACAATGAGCAGTTCTTC. Amino acids: CASSNRTRKGPYNEQFF. Variable domain in full (rest from reference TRBV7-9 and TRBJ2-1): DTGVSQNPRHKITKRGQNVTFRCDPISEHNRLYWYRQTLGQGPEFLTYFQNEAQLEKSRLLSDRFSAERPKGSFSTLEIQRTEQGDSAMYLCASSNRTRKGPYNEQFFGPGTRLTVL.

The chain employs TRBV24-1 and TRBJ2-3, with D perhaps TRBD1 or TRBD2 (5 bases each). The germline CDR1 and CDR2 sequences are KGHDR and SFDVKD. The CDR3 length is 16 residues. V was clipped by 0 bases and J by 2 bases, with 11 bases between them. Here the CDR3 DNA reads TGTGCCACCAGTGATTTGGGGGACGGACCCACAGATACGCAGTATTTT. This gives the protein CATSDLGDGPTDTQYF.

The chain uses TRBV5-1 and TRBJ2-1; D is ambiguous. The CDR3 is 17 amino acids. V gave up 0 bases and J gave up 3 bases, with 16 bases separating them. Germline CDR1 is SGHRS and CDR2 is YFSETQ. The CDR3 nucleotides read TGCGCCAGCAGCTTGGCCCAGGTGCAGCTCTACTACAATGAGCAGTTCTTC. It yields the protein CASSLAQVQLYYNEQFF.

This clonotype was counted only a few times. J is TRBJ1-1 and V is TRBV25-1; D is unclear. The V end was cut by 3 bases, the J end by 8 bases, with 7 bases between. The CDR3 is made up of 11 amino acids. Germline values: CDR1 MGHDK, CDR2 SYGVNS. CDR3 nucleotides: TGTGCCAGCAGTGACGCCCCCGAAGCTTTCTTT. It codes for CASSDAPEAFF.

The chain uses TRBV20-1 and TRBJ1-2; 7 positions match TRBD1. Per the germline V gene, CDR1 is DFQATT and CDR2 is SNEGSKA (reference sequence). V was pared by 6 bases and J by 12 bases, with 19 bases of the junction left unmatched. The CDR3 covers 14 residues. The CDR3 loop reads CSAARGQGGGSHTF. CDR3 in DNA: TGCAGTGCGGCAAGGGGGCAGGGAGGCGGGTCTCACACCTTC.

The chain has TRBV29-1 and TRBJ1-3; D not certain. The CDR3 loop spans 12 amino acids. The germline V gene encodes CDR1 SQVTM and CDR2 ANQGSEA. Between the trimmed V and J ends, which lost 4 bases and 2 bases, there was a span of 6 bases. In nucleotides, the CDR3 is TGCAGCGTTGTGCCTACTGGAAACACCATATATTTT. Translated: CSVVPTGNTIYF.

The CDR3, as DNA: TGTGCCAGTAGTATGCGGGACAGGGGAAACACTGAAGCTTTCTTT. Translating gives CASSMRDRGNTEAFF. The chain has TRBV19 and TRBJ1-1, with TRBD1 identical over 10 bases. Germline V gene lookup returns CDR1 LNHDA and CDR2 SQIVND (reference sequence). This CDR3 spans 15 amino acids. V shed 3 bases and J 2 bases; nucleotides not matched to a gene: 3. The full variable domain, completed using reference TRBV19 and TRBJ1-1, is DGGITQSPKYLFRKEGQNVTLSCEQNLNHDAMYWYRQDPGQGLRLIYYSQIVNDFQKGDIAEGYSVSREKKESFPLTVTSAQKNPTAFYLCASSMRDRGNTEAFFGQGTRLTVV.

This clonotype was seen a handful of times. The genes are TRBV10-3 and TRBJ2-7, with 10 bases that match TRBD2. V lost 4 bases to trimming and J lost 3 bases; unmatched junction nucleotides: 12. The CDR3 totals 17 residues. Germline V gene sequence: CDR1 ENHRY, CDR2 SYGVKD. In nucleotides, the CDR3 is TGTGCCATCAGTGCGGACCCCACTAGCGGGAAGCTCTACGAGCAGTACTTC. Translation: CAISADPTSGKLYEQYF.

This clonotype occurred many times. This chain connects TRBV7-9 to TRBJ2-1, with 8 bases fitting TRBD2. From germline, CDR1 is SEHNR and CDR2 FQNEAQ (reference sequence). This CDR3 contains 15 residues. Trimming removed 2 bases from V and 4 bases from J; junction bases left unmatched: 4. The CDR3 spells CASSLLAGLYNEQFF. Written as DNA, the CDR3 is TGTGCCAGCAGCTTACTAGCGGGCCTTTACAATGAGCAGTTCTTC.

The gene calls are TRBV12-3 or TRBV12-4 and TRBJ2-5; D may be TRBD1 (7 bases). The CDR3 runs to 14 residues. V shed 4 bases and J shed 5 bases, with 14 bases lying between them. The CDR3 is CASSSDRAGETQYF. The DNA for the CDR3 is TGTGCCAGCAGTTCTGACAGGGCGGGGGAGACCCAGTACTTC.

The chain recombines TRBV28 with TRBJ2-2; D may correspond to TRBD1 or TRBD2 (5 bases each). Trimming pared 7 bases from V and 6 bases from J, leaving 21 bases between. Germline V lookup: CDR1 MDHEN, CDR2 SYDVKM. This CDR3 region has 16 residues. This chain's CDR3 is CASTPRDPSSSGELFF. As DNA, the CDR3 is TGTGCCAGCACGCCCCGGGACCCCTCTTCATCCGGGGAGCTGTTTTTT.

The chain links TRBV4-3 to TRBJ1-1; 8 positions match TRBD1. This CDR3 has 15 residues. Germline assignment: CDR1 LGHNA and CDR2 YSLEER. Unmatched junction bases numbered 5, after V lost 5 bases and J lost 0 bases. CDR3 protein: CASSYGTGMNTEAFF. The CDR3 DNA sequence: TGCGCCAGCAGCTACGGGACAGGAATGAACACTGAAGCTTTCTTT.

The V call is TRBV7-9, the J call TRBJ1-1; D is unresolved. This CDR3 region has 16 residues. V lost 5 bases, J lost 0 bases, and 16 bases lay in between. CDR1 and CDR2 from the germline V gene are SEHNR and FQNEAQ (reference sequence). The CDR3: CASSPVGRSVNTEAFF. CDR3 DNA: TGTGCCAGCAGCCCCGTAGGTCGATCAGTGAACACTGAAGCTTTCTTT.

This clonotype has only a few counts. This chain uses TRBV5-1 with TRBJ1-1; D call uncertain. The CDR3 loop spans 13 amino acids. The germline V gene has CDR1 SGHRS and CDR2 YFSETQ. The V end was cut by 4 bases, the J end by 5 bases, with 12 bases between. In DNA form, the CDR3 reads TGCGCCAGCAGCCGGACGGGAGAGACTGAAGCTTTCTTT. This encodes CASSRTGETEAFF. Looking up the rest from reference TRBV5-1 and TRBJ1-1 gives the full variable domain: KAGVTQTPRYLIKTRGQQVTLSCSPISGHRSVSWYQQTPGQGLQFLFEYFSETQRNKGNFPGRFSGRQFSNSRSEMNVSTLELGDSALYLCASSRTGETEAFFGQGTRLTVV.

V usage is TRBV28 and J usage is TRBJ1-1; D is ambiguous. CDR3 size: 14 residues. V was pared by 3 bases and J by 3 bases, with 11 bases between. CDR1 is MDHEN and CDR2 is SYDVKM in the germline V gene. The CDR3 spells CASSFGQMDTEAFF. The CDR3 DNA is TGTGCCAGCAGTTTCGGGCAGATGGACACTGAAGCTTTCTTT.

The CDR3 sequence is CSVEGENGYTF. Written as DNA, the CDR3 is TGCAGCGTTGAGGGGGAAAATGGCTACACCTTC. This rearrangement joins TRBV29-1 to TRBJ1-2, with D possibly TRBD1 on 5 matching bases. Trimming removed 3 bases from V and 6 bases from J, with 8 bases in between. The CDR3 runs 11 residues. Germline V gene sequence: CDR1 SQVTM, CDR2 ANQGSEA.

V usage is TRBV20-1 and J usage is TRBJ1-2; D remains ambiguous. The V end was cut by 3 bases, the J end by 4 bases, with 9 bases between. The CDR3 runs to 12 residues. Germline V CDR1 and CDR2: DFQATT, SNEGSKA (reference sequence). The DNA of the CDR3 is TGCAGTGCTAGTTGGCAGTCCTATGGCTACACCTTC. This codes for CSASWQSYGYTF.

In this sample, this clonotype turned up once. This chain connects TRBV7-9 to TRBJ1-1, with D unresolved. The CDR3 is 11 amino acids. V lost 8 bases and J 8 bases, leaving 12 bases between the germline ends. Germline CDR1 reads SEHNR; CDR2 reads FQNEAQ (reference sequence). In DNA, the CDR3 is TGTGCCAGCTACACCAGAGAAGAAGCTTTCTTT. Its protein is CASYTREEAFF.

This clonotype was observed at least ten times. One end of the junction does not line up with germline, which may come from a read error. The chain employs TRBV5-1 and TRBJ2-7, with D unclear. The CDR3 sequence is 11 residues long. Germline values: CDR1 SGHRS, CDR2 YFSETQ. CDR3 sequence: CASSSSYEQYF. CDR3 in DNA: TGTGCCAGCAGTTCTTCCTACGAGCAGTACTTC. Filled out from reference TRBV5-1 and TRBJ2-7, the complete variable domain reads KAGVTQTPRYLIKTRGQQVTLSCSPISGHRSVSWYQQTPGQGLQFLFEYFSETQRNKGNFPGRFSGRQFSNSRSEMNVSTLELGDSALYLCASSSSYEQYFGPGTRLTVT.

The chain joins TRBV7-2 to TRBJ1-2; D not resolved. CDR1 and CDR2 (germline): SGHTA, FQGNSA. Trimming shortened V by 1 base and J by 0 bases, and 9 bases separated the two germline ends. This CDR3 contains 15 residues. CDR3 bases: TGTGCCAGCAGCTTAGAAGGTGAATCTAACTATGGCTACACCTTC. Encoded protein: CASSLEGESNYGYTF.

The genes are TRBV12-3 or TRBV12-4 and TRBJ1-5; 12 nucleotides agree with TRBD1. The CDR3 is made up of 16 amino acids. V lost 3 bases, J lost 7 bases, and 7 bases stayed unmatched. CDR3 loop: CASSLGQGAVEQPQHF. CDR3 sequence (DNA): TGTGCCAGCAGTTTGGGACAGGGGGCGGTGGAACAGCCCCAGCATTTT.